A single TCR beta chain is shown here with its context. This clonotype was counted ten times or more. Its antigen specificity is not known. Base qualities are not at hand, and no much larger clone is one base apart. The library was produced with RACE. Instrument on record: NextSeq 500. During library preparation, unique molecular identifiers were attached to individual cDNA molecules so that TCRs could be counted quantitatively and reproducibly. From each blood RNA sample, both TCR alpha and TCR beta chains were sequenced. In the authors' own workflow: A median of about 87,000 TCRs per sample was observed, with a range of roughly 23,224 to 700,000. V, J and CDR3 annotation of the TCR reads was carried out using the Decombinator software suite. Every sample was subsampled to the same number of TCRs (28,000) for the PS versus PT1 abundance plots. Expanded TCRs were defined as absent before sensitization and observed at least eight times at the 2-week time point. Clones were called with MiXCR by TCRdb after fastp trimmed the public reads at Q25, and only in-frame beta chains were retained. Every CDR3 protein is listed once, alongside the most common genes and DNA of its rows. The V and J calls were determined by TCRdb, not by the authors. A total of roughly 110,000 distinct CDR3 sequences appear in this sample, more than 10% of them only once. Of the sample, 1.5% to 2% is held by the ten largest clones.

This specimen belongs to a study of human T cells and chemical hapten exposure (dated by TCRdb to about 2021). Turning to the overall study: For sensitization, 2% DPC in acetone was applied to a roughly 2 cm by roughly 2 cm area of upper inner arm skin. The study tracked peripheral blood TCR repertoire changes in vivo during primary and secondary sensitization to the hapten diphenylcyclopropenone (DPC) in alopecia patients. Weekly therapeutic DPC doses were additionally applied to the scalp of patients throughout the roughly 24-week study period. Patch tests used Finn chambers with 0.01% DPC on the upper back, scored after 6 days by International Contact Dermatitis Research Group standards. The patient cohort, mostly female, included alopecia areata with under or over 50% scalp involvement, alopecia totalis and alopecia universalis. Around 30 alopecia patients provided blood for TCR sequencing at one to four time points (pre-sensitization, 2, 6 and 24 weeks). Patient blood was sampled pre-sensitization (week 0) and at 2, 6 and about 24 weeks after DPC sensitization. Libraries were pooled for sequencing, and per-sample TCR yields varied mainly because of small differences in library volumes within the pool. Results the study describes overall, beyond this receptor: After repeated subsampling, changes were observed in the strength of the expansion versus patch-test correlation and in the threshold at which the correlation became significant. Patch test score was positively correlated with the number of PT1 expanded TCRs, with significance at thresholds 8, 16 and 32 but not at 4. Because all patients had alopecia, a presumed autoimmune disease, the immune response of the patients might differ from that of healthy individuals. The number of TCRs above 1 in 1000 frequency did not change with DPC sensitization; there was no evidence of global repertoire structure alterations. Expanded TCRs formed significantly more large CDR3 similarity clusters than pre-sensitization or healthy control sets, consistent with antigen-driven responses.

Per the germline V gene, MNHEY is the CDR1 and SVGEGT is the CDR2. Counted from cysteine to phenylalanine, this CDR3 has 11 amino acids. Only CDR3 DNA is held: 33 bases, read in frame from base 1. V and J are truncated by 4 bases and 1 base respectively, leaving an intervening sequence of 1 base. The sample's time point, from its label and the paper: pre-sensitization, week 0. Interpreted using the paper, the treatment or condition label stands for: therapeutic diphenylcyclopropenone sensitization with weekly scalp DPC. Blood at each patch-test visit was drawn before the patch test was applied. To be eligible, patients had to be aged 18 to 70, diagnosed with alopecia and judged suitable for DPC therapy, while pregnant patients were excluded. Total RNA was isolated from unfractionated whole blood collected in Tempus Blood RNA tubes.

The receptor's source is a woman in her forties or fifties with alopecia areata. Some clones in this sample may be carry-over from other donors' samples. The sequence links TRBV6-2 or TRBV6-3 to TRBJ1-1, with the D gene not clear enough to name. Sequencing was performed on whole blood, taken in connection with sensitization to the hapten diphenylcyclopropenone (DPC). The encoded CDR3 is CASSWNTEAFF. The sequence in DNA is TGTGCCAGCAGTTGGAACACTGAAGCTTTCTTT.